The entry below describes one T cell receptor beta chain. Its target is not known. All patients were mismatch repair deficient, assessed by either PCR or immunohistochemistry. This entry comes from a study of PD-1 blockade in mismatch repair-deficient tumors. The germline V gene has CDR1 MNHEY and CDR2 SVGAGI. Trimming pared 6 bases from V and 6 bases from J, leaving 14 bases between. This CDR3 contains 14 residues. Produced via immunoSEQ multiplex PCR; TCRdb's table is partial and in-frame only. Of roughly 79,000 clones in the sample, 65% to 85% were seen once. Study-wide findings and caveats: Tumor-resident clones, often undetectable pretreatment in blood, expanded then contracted after pembrolizumab.

Sequences were derived from peripheral blood, sampled 44 weeks after starting pembrolizumab. J is TRBJ1-4 and V is TRBV6-5; D is unresolved. The sequence was obtained from an adult with mismatch repair-deficient cancer. The CDR3 here is CASRPDTVDEKLFF. The CDR3 DNA sequence: TGTGCCAGCAGACCCGACACTGTTGATGAAAAACTGTTTTTT.